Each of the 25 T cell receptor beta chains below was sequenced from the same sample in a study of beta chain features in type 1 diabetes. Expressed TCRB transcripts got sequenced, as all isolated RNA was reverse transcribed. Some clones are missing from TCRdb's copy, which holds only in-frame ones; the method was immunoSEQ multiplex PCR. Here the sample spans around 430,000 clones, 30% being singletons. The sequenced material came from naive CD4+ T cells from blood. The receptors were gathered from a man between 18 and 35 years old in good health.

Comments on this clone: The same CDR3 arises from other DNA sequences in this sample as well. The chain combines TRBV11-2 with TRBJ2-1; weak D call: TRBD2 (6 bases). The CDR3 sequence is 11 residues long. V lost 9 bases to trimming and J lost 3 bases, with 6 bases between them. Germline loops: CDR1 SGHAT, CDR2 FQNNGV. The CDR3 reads CASSGYNEQFF. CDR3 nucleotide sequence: TGTGCCAGTAGCGGCTACAATGAGCAGTTCTTC.

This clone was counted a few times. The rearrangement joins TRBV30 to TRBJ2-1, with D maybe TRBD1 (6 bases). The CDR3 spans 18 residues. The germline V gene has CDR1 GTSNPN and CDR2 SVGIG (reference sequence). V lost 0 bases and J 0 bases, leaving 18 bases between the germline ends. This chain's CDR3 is CAWSVHRGGPSSYNEQFF. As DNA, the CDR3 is TGTGCCTGGAGTGTACATCGTGGGGGCCCCAGCTCCTACAATGAGCAGTTCTTC.

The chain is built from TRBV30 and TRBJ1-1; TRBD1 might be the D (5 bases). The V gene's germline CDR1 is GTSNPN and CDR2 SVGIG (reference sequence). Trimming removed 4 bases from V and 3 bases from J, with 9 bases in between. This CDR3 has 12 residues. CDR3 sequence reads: CAWTGGYTEAFF. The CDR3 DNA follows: TGTGCCTGGACCGGGGGTTACACTGAAGCTTTCTTT. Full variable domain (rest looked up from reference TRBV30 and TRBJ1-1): SQTIHQWPATLVQPVGSPLSLECTVEGTSNPNLYWYRQAAGRGLQLLFYSVGIGQISSEVPQNLSASRPQDRQFILSSKKLLLSDSGFYLCAWTGGYTEAFFGQGTRLTVV.

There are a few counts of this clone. CDR3 in amino acids: CASSSWTSGSIETQYF. DNA of the CDR3: TGTGCCAGCAGCTCCTGGACTAGCGGGAGCATAGAGACCCAGTACTTC. The chain has TRBV11-2 and TRBJ2-5; 13 bases agree with TRBD2. This CDR3 has 16 amino acids. The germline CDR1 and CDR2 sequences are SGHAT and FQNNGV. Losses at the gene ends were 4 bases for V and 4 bases for J; bases not matched to a gene: 6. The whole variable domain, remainder taken from reference TRBV11-2 and TRBJ2-5, is EAGVAQSPRYKIIEKRQSVAFWCNPISGHATLYWYQQILGQGPKLLIQFQNNGVVDDSQLPKDRFSAERLKGVDSTLKIQPAKLEDSAVYLCASSSWTSGSIETQYFGPGTRLLVL.

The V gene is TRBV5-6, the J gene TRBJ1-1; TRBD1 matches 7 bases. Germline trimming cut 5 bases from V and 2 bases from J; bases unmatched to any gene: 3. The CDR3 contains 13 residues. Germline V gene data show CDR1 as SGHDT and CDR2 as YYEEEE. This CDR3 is CASSWDSNTEAFF. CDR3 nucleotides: TGTGCCAGCAGTTGGGACAGCAACACTGAAGCTTTCTTT.

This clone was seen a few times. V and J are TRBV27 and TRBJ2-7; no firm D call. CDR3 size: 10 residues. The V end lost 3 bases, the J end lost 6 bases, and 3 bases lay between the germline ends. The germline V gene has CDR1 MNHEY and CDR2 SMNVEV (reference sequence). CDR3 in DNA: TGTGCCAGCAGTTTCATCGAGCAGTACTTC. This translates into CASSFIEQYF.

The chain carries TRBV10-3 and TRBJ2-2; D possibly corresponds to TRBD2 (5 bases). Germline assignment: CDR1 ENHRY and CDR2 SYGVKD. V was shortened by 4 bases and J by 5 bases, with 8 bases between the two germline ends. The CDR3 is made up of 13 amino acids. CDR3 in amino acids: CAISGGETGELFF. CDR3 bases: TGTGCCATCAGTGGTGGGGAGACCGGGGAGCTGTTTTTT.

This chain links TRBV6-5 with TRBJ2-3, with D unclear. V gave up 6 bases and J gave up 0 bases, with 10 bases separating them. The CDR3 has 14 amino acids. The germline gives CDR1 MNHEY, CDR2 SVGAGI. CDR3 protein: CASRLDLSTDTQYF. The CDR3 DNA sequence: TGTGCCAGCAGATTAGACCTTAGCACAGATACGCAGTATTTT.

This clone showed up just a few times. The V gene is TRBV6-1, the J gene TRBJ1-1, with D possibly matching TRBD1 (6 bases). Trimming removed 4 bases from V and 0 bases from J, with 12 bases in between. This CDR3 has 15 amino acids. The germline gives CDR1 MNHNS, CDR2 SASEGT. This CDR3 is CASSAQGTLNTEAFF. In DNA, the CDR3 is TGTGCCAGCAGTGCACAGGGAACCCTGAACACTGAAGCTTTCTTT.

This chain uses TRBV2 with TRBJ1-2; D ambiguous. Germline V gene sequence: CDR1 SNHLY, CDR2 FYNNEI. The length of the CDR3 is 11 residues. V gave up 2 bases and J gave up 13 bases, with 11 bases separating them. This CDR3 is CASSELSSSTF. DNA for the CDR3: TGTGCCAGCAGTGAACTCTCCTCGTCCACCTTC. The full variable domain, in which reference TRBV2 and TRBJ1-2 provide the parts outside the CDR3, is EPEVTQTPSHQVTQMGQEVILRCVPISNHLYFYWYRQILGQKVEFLVSFYNNEISEKSEIFDDQFSVERPDGSNFTLKIRSTKLEDSAMYFCASSELSSSTFGSGTRLTVV.

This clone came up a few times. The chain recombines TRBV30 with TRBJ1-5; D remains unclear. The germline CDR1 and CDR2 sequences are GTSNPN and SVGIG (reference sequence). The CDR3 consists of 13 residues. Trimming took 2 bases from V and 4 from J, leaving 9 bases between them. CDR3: CAWSHEGNQPQHF. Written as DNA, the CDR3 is TGTGCCTGGAGTCATGAAGGGAATCAGCCCCAGCATTTT.

CDR3 amino acids: CASTGLAAAYNEQFF. Written as DNA, the CDR3 is TGCGCCAGCACCGGACTAGCGGCCGCCTACAATGAGCAGTTCTTC. The chain links TRBV5-1 to TRBJ2-1, with 10 bases matching TRBD2. Trimming cost V 6 bases and J 2 bases; bases outside gene matches: 5. There are 15 residues in the CDR3. Per the germline V gene, CDR1 is SGHRS and CDR2 is YFSETQ.

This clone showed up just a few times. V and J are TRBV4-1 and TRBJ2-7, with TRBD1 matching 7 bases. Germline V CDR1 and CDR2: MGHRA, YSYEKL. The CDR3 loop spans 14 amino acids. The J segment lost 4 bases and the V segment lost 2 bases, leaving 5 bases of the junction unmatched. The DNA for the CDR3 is TGCGCCAGCAGCCAACGGGACAGCATTTACGAGCAGTACTTC. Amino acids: CASSQRDSIYEQYF.

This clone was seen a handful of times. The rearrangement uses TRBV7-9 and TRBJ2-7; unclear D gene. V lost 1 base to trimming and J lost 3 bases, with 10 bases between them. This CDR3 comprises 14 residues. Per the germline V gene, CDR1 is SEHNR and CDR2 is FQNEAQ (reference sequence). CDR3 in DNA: TGTGCCAGCAGCTTAGAACATTCCCTCTACGAGCAGTACTTC. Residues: CASSLEHSLYEQYF.

CDR3 amino acids: CATSTFLGSQGADTQYF. As DNA, the CDR3 is TGTGCCACCAGCACATTCCTGGGCAGCCAGGGGGCAGATACGCAGTATTTT. The chain has TRBV15 and TRBJ2-3; TRBD1 matches at 7 bases. V trimming: 4 bases; J trimming: 4 bases; junction bases outside the gene matches: 14. Germline V lookup: CDR1 LNHNV, CDR2 YYDKDF (reference sequence). The CDR3 covers 17 residues.

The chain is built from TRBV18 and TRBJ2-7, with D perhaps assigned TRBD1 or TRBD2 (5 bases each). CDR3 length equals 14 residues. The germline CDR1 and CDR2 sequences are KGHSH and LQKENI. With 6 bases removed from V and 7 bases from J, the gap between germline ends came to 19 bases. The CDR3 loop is CASSRDAWGTEQYF. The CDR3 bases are TGTGCCAGCTCTCGGGACGCCTGGGGCACGGAGCAGTACTTC.

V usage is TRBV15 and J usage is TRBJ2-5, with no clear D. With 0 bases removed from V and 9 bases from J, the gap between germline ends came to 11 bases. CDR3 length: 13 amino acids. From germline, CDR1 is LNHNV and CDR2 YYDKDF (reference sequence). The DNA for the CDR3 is TGTGCCACCAGCAGAGATCAGACTGGGGCCCAGTACTTC. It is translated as CATSRDQTGAQYF.

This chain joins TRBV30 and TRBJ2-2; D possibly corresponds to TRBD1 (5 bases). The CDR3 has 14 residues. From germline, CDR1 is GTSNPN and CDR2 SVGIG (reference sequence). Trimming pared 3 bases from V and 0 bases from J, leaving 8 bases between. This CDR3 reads CAWRQAPNTGELFF. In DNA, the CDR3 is TGTGCCTGGAGACAGGCACCGAACACCGGGGAGCTGTTTTTT.

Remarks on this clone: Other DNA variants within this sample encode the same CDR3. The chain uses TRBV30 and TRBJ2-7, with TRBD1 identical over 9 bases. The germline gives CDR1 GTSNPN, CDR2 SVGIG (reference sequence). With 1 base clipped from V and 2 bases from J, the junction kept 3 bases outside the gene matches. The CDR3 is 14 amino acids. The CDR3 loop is CAWSEDRGPYEQYF. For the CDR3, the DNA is TGTGCCTGGAGTGAGGACAGGGGCCCCTACGAGCAGTACTTC.

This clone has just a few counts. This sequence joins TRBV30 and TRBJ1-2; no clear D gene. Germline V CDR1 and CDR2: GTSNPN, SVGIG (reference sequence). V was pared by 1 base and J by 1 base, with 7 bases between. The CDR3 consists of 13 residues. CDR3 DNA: TGTGCCTGGAGTGCAGGAGATAACTATGGCTACACCTTC. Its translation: CAWSAGDNYGYTF.

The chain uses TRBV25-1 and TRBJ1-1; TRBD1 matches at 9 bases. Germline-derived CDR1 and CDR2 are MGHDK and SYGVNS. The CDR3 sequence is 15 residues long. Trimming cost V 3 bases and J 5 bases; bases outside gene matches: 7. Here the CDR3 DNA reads TGTGCCAGCAGTGAGTTGGGACAGGGTGGTACTGAAGCTTTCTTT. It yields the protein CASSELGQGGTEAFF.

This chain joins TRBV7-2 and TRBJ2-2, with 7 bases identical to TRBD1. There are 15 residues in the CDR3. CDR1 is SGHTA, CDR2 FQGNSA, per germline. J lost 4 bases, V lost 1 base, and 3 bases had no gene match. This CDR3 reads CASSLVRTGTGELFF. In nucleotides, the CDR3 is TGTGCCAGCAGCTTAGTAAGGACAGGCACCGGGGAGCTGTTTTTT. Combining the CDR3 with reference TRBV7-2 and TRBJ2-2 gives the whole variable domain GAGVSQSPSNKVTEKGKDVELRCDPISGHTALYWYRQSLGQGLEFLIYFQGNSAPDKSGLPSDRFSAERTGGSVSTLTIQRTQQEDSAVYLCASSLVRTGTGELFFGEGSRLTVL.

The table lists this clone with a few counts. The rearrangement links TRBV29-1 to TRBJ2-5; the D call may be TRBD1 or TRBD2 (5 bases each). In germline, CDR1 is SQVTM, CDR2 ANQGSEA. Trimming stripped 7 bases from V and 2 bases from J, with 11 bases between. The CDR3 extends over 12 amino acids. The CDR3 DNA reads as TGCAGCGCATCCTGGGGGCAAGAGACCCAGTACTTC. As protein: CSASWGQETQYF.

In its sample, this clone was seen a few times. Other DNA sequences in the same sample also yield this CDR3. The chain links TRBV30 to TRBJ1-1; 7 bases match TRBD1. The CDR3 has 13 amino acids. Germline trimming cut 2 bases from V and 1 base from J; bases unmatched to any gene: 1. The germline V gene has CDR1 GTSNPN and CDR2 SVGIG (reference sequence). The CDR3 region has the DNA TGTGCCTGGAGTCGACAGGGGAACACTGAAGCTTTCTTT. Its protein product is CAWSRQGNTEAFF. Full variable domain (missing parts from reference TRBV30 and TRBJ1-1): SQTIHQWPATLVQPVGSPLSLECTVEGTSNPNLYWYRQAAGRGLQLLFYSVGIGQISSEVPQNLSASRPQDRQFILSSKKLLLSDSGFYLCAWSRQGNTEAFFGQGTRLTVV.

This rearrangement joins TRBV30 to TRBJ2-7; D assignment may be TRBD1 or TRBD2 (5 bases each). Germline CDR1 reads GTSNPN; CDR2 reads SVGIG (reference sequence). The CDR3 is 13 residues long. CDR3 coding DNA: TGTTCTTGGGCACGGGGCAGTTCCTACGAGCAGTACTTC. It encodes CSWARGSSYEQYF.